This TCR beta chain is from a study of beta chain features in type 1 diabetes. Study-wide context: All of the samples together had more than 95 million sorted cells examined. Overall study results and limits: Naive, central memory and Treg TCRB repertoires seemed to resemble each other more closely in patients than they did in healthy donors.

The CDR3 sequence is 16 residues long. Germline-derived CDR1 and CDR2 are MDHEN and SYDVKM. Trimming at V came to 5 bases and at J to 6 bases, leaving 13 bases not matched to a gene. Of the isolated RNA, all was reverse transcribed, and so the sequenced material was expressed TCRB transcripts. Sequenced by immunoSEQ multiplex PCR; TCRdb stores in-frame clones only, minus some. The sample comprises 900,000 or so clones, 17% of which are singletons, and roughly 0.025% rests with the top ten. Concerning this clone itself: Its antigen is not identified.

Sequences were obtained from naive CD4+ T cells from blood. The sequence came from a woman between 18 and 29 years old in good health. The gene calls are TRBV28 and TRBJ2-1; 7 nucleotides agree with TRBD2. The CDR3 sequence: CASSRVGAGLFNEQFF. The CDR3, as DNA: TGTGCCAGCAGTCGAGTCGGCGCGGGACTATTCAATGAGCAGTTCTTC.